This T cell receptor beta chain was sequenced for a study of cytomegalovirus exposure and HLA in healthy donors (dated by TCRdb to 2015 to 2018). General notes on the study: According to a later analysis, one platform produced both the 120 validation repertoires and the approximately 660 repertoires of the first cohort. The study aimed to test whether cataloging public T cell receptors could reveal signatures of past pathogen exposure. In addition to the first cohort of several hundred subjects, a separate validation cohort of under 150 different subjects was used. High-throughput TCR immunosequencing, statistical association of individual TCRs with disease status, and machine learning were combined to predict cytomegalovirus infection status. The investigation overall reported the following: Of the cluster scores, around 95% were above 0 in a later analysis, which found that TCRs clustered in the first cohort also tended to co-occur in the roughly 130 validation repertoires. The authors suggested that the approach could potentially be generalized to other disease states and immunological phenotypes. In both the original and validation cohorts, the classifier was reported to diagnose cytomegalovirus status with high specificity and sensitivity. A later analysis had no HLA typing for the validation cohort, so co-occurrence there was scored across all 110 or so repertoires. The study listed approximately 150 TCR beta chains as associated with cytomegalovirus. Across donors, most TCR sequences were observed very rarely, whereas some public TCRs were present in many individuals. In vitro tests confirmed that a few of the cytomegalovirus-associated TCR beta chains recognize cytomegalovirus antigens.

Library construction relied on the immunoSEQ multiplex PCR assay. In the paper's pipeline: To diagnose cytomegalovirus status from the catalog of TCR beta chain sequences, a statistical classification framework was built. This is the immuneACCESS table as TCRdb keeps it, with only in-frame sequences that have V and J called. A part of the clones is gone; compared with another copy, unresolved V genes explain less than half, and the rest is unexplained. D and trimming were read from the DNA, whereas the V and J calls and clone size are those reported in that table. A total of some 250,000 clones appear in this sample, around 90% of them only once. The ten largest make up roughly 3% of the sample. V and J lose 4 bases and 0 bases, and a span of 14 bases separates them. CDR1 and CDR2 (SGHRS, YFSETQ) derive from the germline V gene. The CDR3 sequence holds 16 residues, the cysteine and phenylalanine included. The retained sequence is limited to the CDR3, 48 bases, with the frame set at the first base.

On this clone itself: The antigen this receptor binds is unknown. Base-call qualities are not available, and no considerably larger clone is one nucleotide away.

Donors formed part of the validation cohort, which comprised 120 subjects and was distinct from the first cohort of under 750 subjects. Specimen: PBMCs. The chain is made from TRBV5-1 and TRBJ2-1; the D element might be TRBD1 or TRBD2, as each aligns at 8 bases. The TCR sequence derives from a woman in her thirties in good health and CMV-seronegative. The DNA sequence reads TGCGCCAGCAGCCGGACAGGGACTAGCTCCTACAATGAGCAGTTCTTC. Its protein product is CASSRTGTSSYNEQFF.